The entry below gives a single T cell receptor beta chain sequence along with its context. The record originates from a study of blood T cell repertoires in COVID-19. Per germline, CDR1 MGHRA and CDR2 YSYEKL. The CDR3 totals 16 residues. Germline trimming cut 0 bases from V and 3 bases from J; bases unmatched to any gene: 6. TCRdb's table, derived via immunoSEQ multiplex PCR, lists solely in-frame clones and lacks some. The table includes about 330,000 clones, 88% detected once. The chain uses TRBV4-1 and TRBJ2-3; 7 bases are shared with TRBD2. Material: PBMCs or T cells enriched from blood (not recorded which). The clonotype was recovered from a man younger than 45 who had recovered from COVID-19. This chain's CDR3 is CASSQDWGGGTDTQYF. The CDR3 coding sequence is TGCGCCAGCAGCCAAGATTGGGGGGGTGGAACAGATACGCAGTATTTT.